This TCR beta chain appears in the sequencing data of a study of blood T cell repertoires in COVID-19. Whole-study context: The United States, Italy and Spain supplied acute and convalescent COVID-19 samples.

Per the original data handling: Using reference gene primer amplification, nucleated cell counts were estimated. Sequencing was performed with immunoSEQ multiplex PCR; in TCRdb, only in-frame clones are kept and a portion is missing. Clone size and the V and J calls come from that table; the DNA yielded D and trimming. The sample has approximately 280,000 clones, about 82% seen once. Germline V gives CDR1 KGHDR, CDR2 SFDVKD. The CDR3 has 12 residues. V shed 4 bases and J shed 8 bases, with 8 bases lying between them. The sample consisted of peripheral blood. This chain connects TRBV24-1 to TRBJ1-5, with a possible D match to TRBD1 (5 bases). The receptor was isolated from a man aged 50 to 60 with active or convalescent COVID-19. Written as DNA, the CDR3 is TGTGCCACCAGTGAGGGGGGGAAGCCCCAGCATTTT. It is translated as CATSEGGKPQHF.